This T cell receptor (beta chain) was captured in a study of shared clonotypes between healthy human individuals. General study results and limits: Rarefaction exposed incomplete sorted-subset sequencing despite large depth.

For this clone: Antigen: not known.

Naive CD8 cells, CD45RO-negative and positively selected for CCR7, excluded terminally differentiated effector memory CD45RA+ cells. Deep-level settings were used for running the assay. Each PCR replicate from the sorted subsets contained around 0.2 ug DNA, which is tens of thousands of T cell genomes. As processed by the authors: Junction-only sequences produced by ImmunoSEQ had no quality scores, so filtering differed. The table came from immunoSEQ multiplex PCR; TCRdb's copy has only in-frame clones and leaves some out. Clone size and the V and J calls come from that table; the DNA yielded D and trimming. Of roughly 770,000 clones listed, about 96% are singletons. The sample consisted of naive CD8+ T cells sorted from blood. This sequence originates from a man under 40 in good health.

The CDR3 sequence is CASSEGLTGADEKLFF. CDR3 DNA sequence: TGTGCCAGCAGTGAAGGATTAACAGGGGCGGATGAAAAACTGTTTTTT. The genes are TRBV2 and TRBJ1-4; TRBD1 matches 7 bases. The J segment lost 6 bases and the V segment lost 1 base, leaving 8 bases of the junction unmatched. This CDR3 spans 16 amino acids. The germline V gene has CDR1 SNHLY and CDR2 FYNNEI.